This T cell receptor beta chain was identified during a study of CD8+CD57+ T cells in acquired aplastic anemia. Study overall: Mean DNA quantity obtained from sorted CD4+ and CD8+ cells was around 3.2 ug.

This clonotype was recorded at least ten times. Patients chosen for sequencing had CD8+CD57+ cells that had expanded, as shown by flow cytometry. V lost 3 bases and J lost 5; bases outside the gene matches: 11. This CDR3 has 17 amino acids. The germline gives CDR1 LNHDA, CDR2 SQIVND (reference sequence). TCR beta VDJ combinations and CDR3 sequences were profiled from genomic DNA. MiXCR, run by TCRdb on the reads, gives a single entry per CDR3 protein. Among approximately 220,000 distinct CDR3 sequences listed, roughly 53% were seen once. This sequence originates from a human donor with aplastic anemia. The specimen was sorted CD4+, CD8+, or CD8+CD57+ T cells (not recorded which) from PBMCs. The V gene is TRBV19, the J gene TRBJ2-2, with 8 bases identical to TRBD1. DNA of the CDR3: TGTGCCAGTAGTATCGGACTGGACAGGGAGTCGACCGGGGAGCTGTTTTTT. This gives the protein CASSIGLDRESTGELFF.